The subject of this entry is one TCR beta chain. Its antigen has not been determined. Base qualities are missing; no much larger clone stands one base away. This record comes from a study of blood T cells in healthy people across ages (dated by TCRdb to about 2015). With respect to the entire study: In model experiments, roughly one uniquely barcoded TCR beta cDNA molecule per two T cells was captured by template switching. The study measured age-related changes in TCR beta repertoire diversity using deep sequencing normalized with unique cDNA molecular identifiers. Four age groups were formed from the donors: young (average around 15 years), middle-aged (just under 40), aged (about 68) and long-lived (around 82). Donors of different ages were randomly distributed across sequencing lanes to avoid experimental bias. For two donors (one aged 18 to 30 and one aged 80 or older), the study analyzed two additional independent replicas of 1 million unique cDNA reads from the same blood draw.

Study-wide findings and limitations: Compared with the aged group, the long-lived group had more naive CD4+ T cells, fewer expanded clones and increased TCR diversity, a pattern suggesting age selection. Bulk unsorted PBMC profiling prevented conclusive comparison of naive and antigen-experienced compartments. Estimates of total diversity based on one million sequenced T cells were considered lower bounds and underestimates. Donor CMV infection status was unknown, potentially confounding age-related changes in expanded clonotypes. There was a strong correlation between observed TCR beta diversity and the percentage of naive T cells measured by flow cytometry. As age increased, observed TCR beta diversity per million T cells dropped in a roughly linear way, and a significant reduction was already evident by age about 40.

The V end loses 3 bases and the J end loses 5 bases, and a stretch of 11 bases separates them. Reading from cysteine to phenylalanine, the CDR3 counts 13 amino acids. Just the 39-base CDR3 DNA is kept, in frame starting at base 1. The germline V gene provides CDR1 SGHRS and CDR2 YFSETQ. The library was prepared using 5' RACE. A second about 7 to 12 cycle PCR used a sample-barcoded 5' primer and a J-beta primer mix. A template-switch 5' adaptor carrying 12 random nucleotides introduced a unique molecular identifier onto each TCR beta cDNA molecule. Each sample yielded at least 2.5 million CDR3-containing paired-end reads. First-strand cDNA was synthesized from all RNA with the Mint cDNA synthesis kit, primed by a TRBC-specific oligonucleotide. After uracil-DNA glycosylase treatment, a first 18-cycle PCR used universal primers M1SS and BC2_uni_R on all cDNA. The authors' analysis ran thus. For normalization, 1 million high-quality reads were randomly selected from each sample, with every read carrying a distinct molecular identifier. Reads sharing molecular identifiers were discarded rather than binned into consensus sequences. CDR3 identification, clonotype clustering and error correction used MiTCR with a Q25 quality threshold and the strictest error-elimination algorithm. A nonparametric unseen species model with Euler transformation was used to estimate a lower bound on total TCR beta diversity. Using fastp at Q25 and MiXCR, TCRdb reprocessed the public reads and kept productive beta chains. CDR3 protein duplicates are merged, each entry listing the most common genes and DNA. TCRdb's processing, not the study's, gives the V and J calls here. The table for this sample lists fewer than 2,000,000 distinct CDR3 sequences; roughly two fifths of them were counted only once. The leading ten clones occupy about 23% of the sample.

Systemically healthy Caucasian individuals from Russia, around 38 in total and aged about 6 to 100 years, were included as donors. Around 10 milliliters of peripheral blood were drawn from each donor into EDTA-treated Vacutainer tubes. Ficoll-Paque density-gradient centrifugation was used to isolate PBMCs, with at least 6 million per sample. Total RNA, at least 6 micrograms per sample, was extracted from PBMCs with Trizol reagent. For every donor, an aliquot of PBMCs went through flow cytometry to measure the percentages of naive CD45RAhigh/CD27high T cells. The rearrangement combines TRBV5-1 with TRBJ1-1; there is no confident call for the D gene. The specimen sequenced was blood. This clonotype originated in a human donor in good health. The DNA sequence is as follows: TGCGCCAGCAGCTCGGCGCAGGTTACTGAAGCTTTCTTT. It is translated as CASSSAQVTEAFF.